This T cell receptor (beta chain) was found in a study of CD8 T cells in Susac syndrome. Study-level findings and limits: CD8+ clonal expansion in Susac was maximal in TEMRA cells and in active patients.

Comments on this clonotype: Antigen specificity is unknown.

With random hexamers, reverse transcription was performed on roughly 0.5 to 1 ug of RNA. TCRdb re-called the immunoSEQ multiplex PCR reads with MiXCR, one entry per CDR3 protein. The table shows about 76,000 distinct CDR3 sequences, with approximately 93% occurring only once. The sequencing sample was made of CD8+ T cells from PBMCs. This receptor was taken from a human donor with Susac syndrome.

In DNA form, the CDR3 reads TGTGCCAGCAGCCAAGAGTCAGTACCGAACACTGAAGCTTTCTTT. Translation gives CASSQESVPNTEAFF. This chain connects TRBV4-2 to TRBJ1-1, with D unresolved. The germline V gene has CDR1 LGHNA and CDR2 YNFKEQ. The CDR3 is 15 amino acids. V dropped 0 bases and J dropped 1 base, with 9 bases sitting between them.